The count of the clone carrying this T cell receptor (beta chain) is one. Its antigen is unknown. This specimen comes from a study of OX40 agonist ivuxolimab in advanced cancers. Study findings and constraints: Partial responders at 0.1-3.0 mg/kg showed near-lowest clonal expansion.

TCRdb's table, derived via immunoSEQ multiplex PCR, lists solely in-frame clones and lacks some. Among tens of thousands of clones listed, around 92% were seen once. Source: CD4+ or CD8+ T cells sorted from blood, taken in a trial of the OX40 agonist ivuxolimab. The TCR comes from an adult with an advanced solid tumor such as melanoma, head and neck, liver or kidney cancer.

The CDR3 sequence is CSVVANTGELFF. The CDR3 DNA follows: TGCAGCGTTGTTGCGAACACCGGGGAGCTGTTTTTT. The chain couples TRBV29-1 to TRBJ2-2; D is undetermined. This CDR3 is built from 12 residues. From germline, CDR1 is SQVTM and CDR2 ANQGSEA. V was pared by 4 bases and J by 0 bases, with 3 bases between.